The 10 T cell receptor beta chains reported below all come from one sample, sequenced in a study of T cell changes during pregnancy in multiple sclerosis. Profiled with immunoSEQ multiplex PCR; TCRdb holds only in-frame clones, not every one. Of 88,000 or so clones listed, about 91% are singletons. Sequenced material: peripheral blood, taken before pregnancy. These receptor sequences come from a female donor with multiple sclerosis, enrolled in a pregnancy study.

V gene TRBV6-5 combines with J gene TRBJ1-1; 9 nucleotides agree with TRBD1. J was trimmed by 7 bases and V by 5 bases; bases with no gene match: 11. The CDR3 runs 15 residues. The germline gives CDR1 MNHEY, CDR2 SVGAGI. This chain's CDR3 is CASSPPGQGDLEAFF. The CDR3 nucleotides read TGTGCCAGCAGTCCTCCGGGACAGGGCGACCTTGAAGCTTTCTTT.

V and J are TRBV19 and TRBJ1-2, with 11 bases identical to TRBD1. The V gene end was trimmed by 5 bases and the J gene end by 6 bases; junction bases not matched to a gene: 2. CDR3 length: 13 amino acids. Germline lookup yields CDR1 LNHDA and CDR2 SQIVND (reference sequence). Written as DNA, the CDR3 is TGTGCCAGTAGTCAGGGACAGGGGGATGGCTACACCTTC. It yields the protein CASSQGQGDGYTF.

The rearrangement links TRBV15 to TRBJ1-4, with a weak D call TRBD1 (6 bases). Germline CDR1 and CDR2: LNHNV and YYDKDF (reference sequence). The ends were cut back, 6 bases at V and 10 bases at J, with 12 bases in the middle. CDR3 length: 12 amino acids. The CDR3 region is CATRAGAGKLFF. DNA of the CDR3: TGTGCCACCAGAGCAGGGGCGGGAAAACTGTTTTTT.

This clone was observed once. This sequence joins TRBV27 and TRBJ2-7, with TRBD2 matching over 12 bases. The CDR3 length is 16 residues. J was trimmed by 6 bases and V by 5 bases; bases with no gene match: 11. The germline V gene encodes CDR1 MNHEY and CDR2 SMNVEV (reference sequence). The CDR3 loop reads CASSLLAGGAPGEQYF. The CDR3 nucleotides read TGTGCCAGCAGTCTACTAGCGGGGGGAGCTCCGGGCGAGCAGTACTTC.

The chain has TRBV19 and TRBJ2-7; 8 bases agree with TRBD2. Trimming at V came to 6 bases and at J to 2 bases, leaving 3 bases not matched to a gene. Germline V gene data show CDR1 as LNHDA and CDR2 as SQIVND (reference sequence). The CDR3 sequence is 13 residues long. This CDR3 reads CASRNSGAYEQYF. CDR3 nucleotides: TGTGCCAGTAGGAATAGCGGGGCCTACGAGCAGTACTTC.

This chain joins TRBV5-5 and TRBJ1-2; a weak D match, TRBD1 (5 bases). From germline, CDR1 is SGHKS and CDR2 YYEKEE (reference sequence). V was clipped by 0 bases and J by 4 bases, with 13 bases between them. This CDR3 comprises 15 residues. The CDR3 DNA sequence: TGTGCCAGCAGCTTGGTGGCAGGGCAAGGCTATGGCTACACCTTC. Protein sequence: CASSLVAGQGYGYTF.

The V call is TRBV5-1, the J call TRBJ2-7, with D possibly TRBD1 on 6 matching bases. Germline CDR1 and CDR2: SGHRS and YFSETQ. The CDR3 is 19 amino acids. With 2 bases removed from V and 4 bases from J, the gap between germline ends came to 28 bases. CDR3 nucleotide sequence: TGCGCCAGCAGCTTAAACCTGGTGGCGATCCTGGGACATCCTTACGAGCAGTACTTC. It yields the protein CASSLNLVAILGHPYEQYF.

The CDR3 reads CASSIRETSVPLQPQHF. DNA for the CDR3: TGTGCCAGCAGCATCCGGGAAACTTCCGTCCCCCTCCAGCCCCAGCATTTT. The chain is built from TRBV5-5 and TRBJ1-5; D is undetermined. Germline lookup yields CDR1 SGHKS and CDR2 YYEKEE (reference sequence). V was cut by 4 bases and J by 7 bases, with 24 bases left in between. This CDR3 is built from 17 residues.

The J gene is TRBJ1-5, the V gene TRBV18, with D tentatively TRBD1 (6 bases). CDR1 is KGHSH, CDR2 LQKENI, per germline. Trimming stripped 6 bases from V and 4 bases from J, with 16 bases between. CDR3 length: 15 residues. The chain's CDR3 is CASSLDSSGNQPQHF. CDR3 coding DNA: TGTGCCAGCTCCCTGGACAGCTCCGGGAATCAGCCCCAGCATTTT.

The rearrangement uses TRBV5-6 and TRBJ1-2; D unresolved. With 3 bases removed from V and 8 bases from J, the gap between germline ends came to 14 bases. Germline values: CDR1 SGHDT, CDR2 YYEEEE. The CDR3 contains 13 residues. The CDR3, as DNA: TGTGCCAGCAGCTCCGGGGTCAAGGGCGGCTACACCTTC. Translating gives CASSSGVKGGYTF. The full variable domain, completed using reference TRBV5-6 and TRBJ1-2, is DAGVTQSPTHLIKTRGQQVTLRCSPKSGHDTVSWYQQALGQGPQFIFQYYEEEERQRGNFPDRFSGHQFPNYSSELNVNALLLGDSALYLCASSSGVKGGYTFGSGTRLTVV.